This entry lists 7 T cell receptor beta chains sequenced from one sample in a study of human T cells and chemical hapten exposure. TCRdb re-called the RACE reads through MiXCR, storing one row per CDR3 protein. The sample records over 70,000 distinct CDR3 sequences, roughly 11% being singletons. Sample time point: patch test 3, about 24 weeks after DPC sensitization. This sample's treatment: therapeutic diphenylcyclopropenone sensitization with weekly scalp DPC. The source material was whole blood, sampled in connection with sensitization to the hapten diphenylcyclopropenone (DPC). These receptors originate from a young woman with alopecia areata. Some clones in this sample may be carry-over from other donors' samples.

This clonotype was seen repeatedly, ten times or more. The rearrangement joins TRBV10-1 to TRBJ1-5; unclear D gene. The germline V and J ends were trimmed by 2 bases and 0 bases, with 5 bases remaining between them. Germline assignment: CDR1 WNHNN and CDR2 SYGVQD (reference sequence). The CDR3 has 14 residues. DNA for the CDR3: TGCGCCAGCAGTGAGGGGTATAGCAATCAGCCCCAGCATTTT. Translated: CASSEGYSNQPQHF.

The J gene is TRBJ1-3, the V gene TRBV7-8; D call uncertain. The CDR3 has 17 residues. Germline CDR1 SGHVS, CDR2 FQNEAQ. The V gene lost 1 base and the J gene lost 0 bases, with 13 bases spanning the gap. The CDR3: CASSLGAERSSGNTIYF. CDR3 sequence (DNA): TGTGCCAGCAGCTTAGGAGCGGAGCGGAGCTCTGGAAACACCATATATTTT.

There are many counts of this clonotype. The rearrangement links TRBV20-1 to TRBJ2-6, with a tentative D call TRBD1 (5 bases). V was shortened by 5 bases and J by 0 bases, with 8 bases between the two germline ends. CDR3 length: 14 residues. Germline assignment: CDR1 DFQATT and CDR2 SNEGSKA (reference sequence). The CDR3: CSAVQASGANVLTF. The DNA for the CDR3 is TGCAGTGCTGTACAGGCCTCTGGGGCCAACGTCCTGACTTTC.

This clonotype was observed many times. The chain couples TRBV7-2 to TRBJ2-7, with D possibly matching TRBD2 (5 bases). Trimming took 5 bases from V and 4 from J, leaving 12 bases between them. This CDR3 comprises 13 residues. CDR1 SGHTA and CDR2 FQGNSA come from the germline V gene. The CDR3 DNA sequence: TGTGCCAGCAGCCCCGAGGGCGGGTACGAGCAGTACGTC. Protein sequence: CASSPEGGYEQYV.

This rearrangement joins TRBV11-3 to TRBJ1-6, with D hard to call. The CDR3 is 13 residues long. CDR1 is SGHNT and CDR2 is YENEEA in the germline V gene. Deletions cut 0 bases from V and 7 bases from J, with 4 bases between. CDR3 amino acids: CASSLERNSPLHF. CDR3 DNA sequence: TGTGCCAGCAGCTTAGAGAGAAATTCACCCCTCCACTTT.

The rearrangement uses TRBV10-3 and TRBJ1-4, with D unresolved. This CDR3 has 15 residues. Germline-derived CDR1 and CDR2 are ENHRY and SYGVKD. V was shortened by 4 bases and J by 2 bases, with 11 bases between the two germline ends. CDR3 sequence: CAISAQVGTNEKLFF. The CDR3 DNA reads as TGTGCCATCAGTGCCCAAGTTGGGACTAATGAAAAACTGTTTTTT.

The chain employs TRBV12-3 or TRBV12-4 and TRBJ2-2, with 10 bases aligning to TRBD2. This CDR3 comprises 18 residues. Trimming removed 0 bases from V and 2 bases from J; junction bases left unmatched: 6. CDR3 sequence: CASSLAKLAGSNTGELFF. As DNA, the CDR3 is TGTGCCAGCAGTTTAGCCAAACTAGCGGGGAGTAACACCGGGGAGCTGTTTTTT.